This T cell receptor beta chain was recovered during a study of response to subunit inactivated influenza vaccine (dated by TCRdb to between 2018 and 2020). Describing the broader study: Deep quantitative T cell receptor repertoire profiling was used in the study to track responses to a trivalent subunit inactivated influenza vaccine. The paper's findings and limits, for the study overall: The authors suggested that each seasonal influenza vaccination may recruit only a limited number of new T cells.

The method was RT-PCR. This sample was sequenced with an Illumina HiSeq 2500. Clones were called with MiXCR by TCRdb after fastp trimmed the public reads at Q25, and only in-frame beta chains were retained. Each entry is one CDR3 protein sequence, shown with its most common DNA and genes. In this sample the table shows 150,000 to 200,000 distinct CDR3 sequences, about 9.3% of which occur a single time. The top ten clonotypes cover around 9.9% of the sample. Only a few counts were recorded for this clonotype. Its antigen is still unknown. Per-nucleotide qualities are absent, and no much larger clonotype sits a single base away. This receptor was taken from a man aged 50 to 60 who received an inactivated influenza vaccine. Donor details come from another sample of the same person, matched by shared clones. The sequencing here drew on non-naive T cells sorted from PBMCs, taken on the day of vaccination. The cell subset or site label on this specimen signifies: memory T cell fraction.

The CDR3 reads CASSLSGGREYQQYF. The nucleotide sequence is TGTGCCAGCAGCTTGTCCGGTGGGCGGGAGTATCAGCAGTACTTC. This sequence uses TRBV7-9 and TRBJ2-7; 7 middle bases align to TRBD2. The CDR3 goes from the cysteine to the phenylalanine over 15 residues. Only the CDR3 DNA is retained, 45 bases long and in frame from the first base. In the germline V gene (reference sequence), CDR1 corresponds to SEHNR and CDR2 to FQNEAQ. Relative to germline, V is missing 3 bases and J is missing 8 bases, with 13 bases of the junction outside any gene match.